One and the same sample provided the 28 T cell receptor beta chains below, sequenced in a study of blood T cells in healthy people across ages. A second roughly 6 to 12 cycle PCR used barcoded and J-beta primers. A single record per CDR3 protein comes from TCRdb applying MiXCR to the 5' RACE reads. The sample holds fewer than 2 million distinct CDR3 sequences, around 42% seen once. Sequenced sample: blood. The receptors come from a human donor in good health.

A few counts support this clonotype. CDR3 in DNA: TGTGCCAGCGTTAATGAAGCCTACGAGCAGTACTTC. Translated: CASVNEAYEQYF. The V gene is TRBV2, the J gene TRBJ2-7; D gene ambiguous. V gave up 8 bases and J gave up 2 bases, with 10 bases separating them. CDR3 length equals 12 residues. Germline CDR1 and CDR2: SNHLY and FYNNEI.

This clonotype appeared many times. The rearrangement uses TRBV29-1 and TRBJ2-3; possibly TRBD1 for D (5 bases). The length of the CDR3 is 14 residues. CDR1 is SQVTM, CDR2 ANQGSEA, per germline. The V end lost 8 bases, the J end lost 0 bases, and 15 bases lay between the germline ends. The CDR3 protein is CSTRQGISTDTQYF. CDR3 in DNA: TGCAGCACCCGGCAGGGAATAAGCACAGATACGCAGTATTTT.

On this clonotype: This may be a read error: a much more frequent sequence differs by one nucleotide. The rearrangement links TRBV7-2 to TRBJ2-3; TRBD2 aligns across 7 bases. V lost 5 bases, J lost 11 bases, and 7 bases stayed unmatched. The CDR3 covers 12 residues. Germline V CDR1 and CDR2: SGHTA, FQGNSA. The CDR3 protein is CASSPGGTRQYF. CDR3 coding DNA: TGTGCCAGCAGCCCCGGGGGGACCCGGCAGTATTTT.

This clonotype came up a few times. This chain links TRBV4-1 with TRBJ1-4; the D gene is possibly TRBD1 (5 bases). There are 15 residues in the CDR3. Germline V gene data show CDR1 as MGHRA and CDR2 as YSYEKL. V was shortened by 1 base and J by 8 bases, with 14 bases between the two germline ends. CDR3 sequence reads: CASSQVGRGGEKLFF. CDR3 DNA sequence: TGCGCCAGCAGCCAAGTTGGACGGGGGGGGGAAAAACTGTTTTTT.

V usage is TRBV2 and J usage is TRBJ2-1; maybe TRBD2 (5 bases). V was clipped by 8 bases and J by 4 bases, with 18 bases between them. The CDR3 spans 15 residues. The germline V gene encodes CDR1 SNHLY and CDR2 FYNNEI. CDR3 residues: CASFGPGGTYNEQFF. The CDR3 DNA reads as TGTGCCAGCTTCGGACCAGGAGGAACTTACAATGAGCAGTTCTTC. The full variable domain, in which reference TRBV2 and TRBJ2-1 provide the parts outside the CDR3, is EPEVTQTPSHQVTQMGQEVILRCVPISNHLYFYWYRQILGQKVEFLVSFYNNEISEKSEIFDDQFSVERPDGSNFTLKIRSTKLEDSAMYFCASFGPGGTYNEQFFGPGTRLTVL.

With respect to this clonotype: At one end the junction does not follow the germline gene, possibly because of a read error. The CDR3 loop is CVSSLFSEETQYF. CDR3 coding DNA: TGCGTCAGCAGCTTGTTTAGCGAAGAGACCCAGTACTTC. The V and J genes are TRBV5-1 and TRBJ2-5; a possible D gene is TRBD2 (5 bases). Germline CDR1 is SGHRS and CDR2 is YFSETQ. The CDR3 runs 13 residues.

The chain employs TRBV6-4 and TRBJ1-1; D remains unclear. The V end was cut by 2 bases, the J end by 5 bases, with 9 bases between. The CDR3 contains 13 residues. Germline assignment: CDR1 MRHNA and CDR2 SNTAGT. DNA of the CDR3: TGTGCCAGCAGTGACGGGCCTGGGACTGAAGCTTTCTTT. Its translation: CASSDGPGTEAFF.

The rearrangement uses TRBV20-1 and TRBJ2-7, with D uncertain. Germline values: CDR1 DFQATT, CDR2 SNEGSKA (reference sequence). This CDR3 has 11 residues. Between the trimmed V and J ends, which lost 3 bases and 7 bases, there was a span of 10 bases. The CDR3 region is CSASGRLEQYF. Written as DNA, the CDR3 is TGCAGTGCTAGTGGCCGATTAGAGCAGTACTTC.

This chain connects TRBV7-9 to TRBJ1-2; no clear D gene. Germline V gene data show CDR1 as SEHNR and CDR2 as FQNEAQ (reference sequence). V was cut by 3 bases and J by 0 bases, with 17 bases left in between. CDR3 length: 17 amino acids. CDR3 in amino acids: CASSLGSGRVANYGYTF. The CDR3 nucleotides read TGTGCCAGCAGCTTGGGAAGTGGACGGGTAGCTAACTATGGCTACACCTTC.

The V gene is TRBV7-3, the J gene TRBJ2-2; D is tentatively TRBD1 or TRBD2 (5 bases each). This CDR3 has 15 residues. Germline V gene data show CDR1 as SGHTA and CDR2 as FQGTGA. The V end was cut by 1 base, the J end by 5 bases, with 11 bases between. The CDR3 protein is CASSLKGPSTGELFF. The CDR3 nucleotides are TGTGCCAGCAGCTTAAAGGGACCCTCTACCGGGGAGCTGTTTTTT.

This clonotype was found once. This sequence joins TRBV4-1 and TRBJ1-6; no reliable D call. Deletions cut 1 base from V and 0 bases from J, with 7 bases between. The CDR3 length is 16 residues. Per the germline V gene, CDR1 is MGHRA and CDR2 is YSYEKL. The DNA of the CDR3 is TGCGCCAGCAGCCAAGTATATAGCTCCTATAATTCACCCCTCCACTTT. Protein: CASSQVYSSYNSPLHF.

The chain combines TRBV6-2 or TRBV6-3 with TRBJ1-5, with D possibly TRBD1 on 6 matching bases. The V and J ends lost 3 bases and 1 base respectively, with 22 bases between them. The CDR3 runs 19 residues. In germline, CDR1 is MNHEY, CDR2 SVGEGT. Written as DNA, the CDR3 is TGTGCCAGCAGTTATACCCTATCTATCCCGGGACAAAGCAATCAGCCCCAGCATTTT. Translating gives CASSYTLSIPGQSNQPQHF.

This clonotype was detected a few times. J is TRBJ1-2 and V is TRBV6-2 or TRBV6-3, with D perhaps TRBD1 (5 bases). Deletions cut 1 base from V and 3 bases from J, with 9 bases between. Germline V lookup: CDR1 MNHEY, CDR2 SVGEGT. This CDR3 spans 14 amino acids. In nucleotides, the CDR3 is TGTGCCAGCAGTTACTTAACCAGGGACTATGGCTACACCTTC. It codes for CASSYLTRDYGYTF.

V usage is TRBV27 and J usage is TRBJ2-6; D gene unclear. CDR1 is MNHEY, CDR2 SMNVEV, per germline (reference sequence). V shed 3 bases and J shed 0 bases, with 12 bases lying between them. The CDR3 consists of 17 residues. The CDR3 bases are TGTGCCAGCAGTTTGGGCCCTGCCTTCTCTGGGGCCAACGTCCTGACTTTC. It yields the protein CASSLGPAFSGANVLTF.

This clonotype came up a few times. The J gene is TRBJ1-4, the V gene TRBV6-5; 8 bases are a match to TRBD1. CDR1 and CDR2 from the germline V gene are MNHEY and SVGAGI. This CDR3 is built from 13 residues. With V trimmed by 6 bases and J by 6 bases, 3 bases remained unmatched. CDR3 DNA: TGTGCCAGCAGCACGGACAGGGATGAAAAACTGTTTTTT. This translates into CASSTDRDEKLFF.

With regard to this clonotype: The junction departs from germline at one end; a sequencing error may be responsible. V is TRBV29-1 and J is TRBJ2-1, with D possibly being TRBD1 (6 bases). CDR3 size: 14 residues. CDR1 is SQVTM, CDR2 ANQGSEA, per germline. CDR3 protein: CSVVPGQNFYEQDF. CDR3 in DNA: TGCAGCGTTGTACCGGGACAAAATTTCTACGAGCAGGACTTC.

This chain links TRBV7-2 with TRBJ1-1; 7 bases match TRBD1. V dropped 1 base and J dropped 1; count of bases not matched to a gene: 3. The germline V gene encodes CDR1 SGHTA and CDR2 FQGNSA. The CDR3 is 15 residues long. CDR3 sequence (DNA): TGTGCCAGCAGCTTAGGCGCAGGGGGGAACACTGAAGCTTTCTTT. It encodes CASSLGAGGNTEAFF.

This clonotype was recorded a few times. The CDR3 DNA follows: TGCAGCGTTGGAACCCCGACAGGGGCTGGTGAAAAACTGTTTTTT. Translated: CSVGTPTGAGEKLFF. V is TRBV29-1 and J is TRBJ1-4, with TRBD1 matching over 8 bases. The trim removed 4 bases at V and 7 bases at J, leaving 11 bases unmatched. Germline CDR1 is SQVTM and CDR2 is ANQGSEA. This CDR3 is 15 amino acids long.

V and J are TRBV7-9 and TRBJ2-3, with D hard to call. Germline lookup yields CDR1 SEHNR and CDR2 FQNEAQ (reference sequence). V lost 0 bases to trimming and J lost 0 bases, with 10 bases between them. The CDR3 length is 16 residues. CDR3 nucleotide sequence: TGTGCCAGCAGCTTAGCATCGGGCAGTAGCACAGATACGCAGTATTTT. Protein sequence: CASSLASGSSTDTQYF.

This clonotype was picked up a small number of times. This sequence joins TRBV5-5 and TRBJ2-6, with D hard to call. V lost 2 bases, J lost 0 bases, and 15 bases lay in between. Germline-derived CDR1 and CDR2 are SGHKS and YYEKEE (reference sequence). The CDR3 has 18 amino acids. In DNA form, the CDR3 reads TGTGCCAGCAGCTTCACGGCCAGCTATGTCTCTGGGGCCAACGTCCTGACTTTC. Translating gives CASSFTASYVSGANVLTF.

The chain recombines TRBV24-1 with TRBJ1-2, with no clear D. CDR3 length: 13 residues. Trimming took 3 bases from V and 5 from J, leaving 9 bases between them. Germline assignment: CDR1 KGHDR and CDR2 SFDVKD. CDR3 nucleotides: TGTGCCACCAGTGATACCCGCATATATGGCTACACCTTC. This gives the protein CATSDTRIYGYTF.

This chain uses TRBV6-5 with TRBJ2-3; D not certain. Trimming shortened V by 6 bases and J by 6 bases, and 19 bases separated the two germline ends. Germline CDR1 is MNHEY and CDR2 is SVGAGI. The CDR3 loop spans 15 amino acids. The CDR3 DNA follows: TGTGCCAGCAGGCCGTTGCAGGCCATTGGGGATACGCAGTATTTT. Translated: CASRPLQAIGDTQYF.

The chain combines TRBV4-3 with TRBJ2-7; D unclear. This CDR3 has 13 amino acids. Germline CDR1 reads LGHNA; CDR2 reads YSLEER. Trimming took off 4 bases at V and 7 bases at J, with 14 bases between the two ends. The CDR3 reads CASSRVGAREQYF. The CDR3 DNA reads TGCGCCAGCAGCCGCGTAGGCGCTCGGGAGCAGTACTTC.

This clonotype was counted many times. This CDR3 is CASSLDTSKNIQYF. The CDR3 DNA sequence: TGCGCCAGCAGCTTGGACACGTCCAAAAACATTCAGTACTTC. This chain joins TRBV5-1 and TRBJ2-4; no definite D call. The CDR3 runs 14 residues. Germline V CDR1 and CDR2: SGHRS, YFSETQ. Deletions cut 0 bases from V and 2 bases from J, with 6 bases between.

This chain links TRBV4-1 with TRBJ2-4; either TRBD1 or TRBD2 may fit D (5 bases each). The J call is in doubt because the DNA end fits TRBJ2-5 better. The CDR3 loop spans 14 amino acids. Germline CDR1 MGHRA, CDR2 YSYEKL. CDR3: CASSQTRGKETQYF. CDR3 nucleotides: TGCGCCAGCAGCCAAACGAGGGGAAAGGAGACCCAGTACTTC.

The rearrangement uses TRBV5-1 and TRBJ1-1; the match to TRBD1 covers 7 bases. Per germline, CDR1 SGHRS and CDR2 YFSETQ. The J segment lost 2 bases and the V segment lost 2 bases, leaving 9 bases of the junction unmatched. The CDR3 runs 16 residues. The CDR3 coding sequence is TGCGCCAGCAGCTTCGCGGTGGGACAGCCCAACACTGAAGCTTTCTTT. Translation: CASSFAVGQPNTEAFF.

V and J are TRBV12-3 or TRBV12-4 and TRBJ1-1, with D uncertain. The V end lost 5 bases, the J end lost 8 bases, and 15 bases lay between the germline ends. The CDR3 runs 13 residues. The CDR3 nucleotides read TGTGCCAGCAGTAAGGCGGTCGAGAAGGAAGCTTTCTTT. It translates to CASSKAVEKEAFF.

The chain recombines TRBV20-1 with TRBJ1-5; 9 positions agree with TRBD1. V shed 6 bases, J shed 2 bases, and the junction held 8 bases outside the gene matches. The length of the CDR3 is 15 residues. The germline V gene encodes CDR1 DFQATT and CDR2 SNEGSKA (reference sequence). The chain's CDR3 is CSAHRTGDGNQPQHF. The CDR3 nucleotides are TGCAGTGCCCACCGGACAGGGGACGGCAATCAGCCCCAGCATTTT.